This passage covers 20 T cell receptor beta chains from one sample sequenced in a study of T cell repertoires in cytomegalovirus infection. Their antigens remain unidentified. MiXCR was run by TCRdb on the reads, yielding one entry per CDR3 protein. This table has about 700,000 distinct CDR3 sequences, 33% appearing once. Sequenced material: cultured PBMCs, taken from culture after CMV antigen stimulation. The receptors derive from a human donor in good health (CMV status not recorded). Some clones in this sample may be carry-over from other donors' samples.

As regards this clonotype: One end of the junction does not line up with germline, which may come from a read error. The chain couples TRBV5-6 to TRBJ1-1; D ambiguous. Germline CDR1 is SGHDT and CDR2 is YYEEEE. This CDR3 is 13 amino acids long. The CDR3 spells CASSLVSGRSSVF. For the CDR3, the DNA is TGTGCCAGCAGCTTGGTGTCCGGACGGAGTTCTGTCTTT.

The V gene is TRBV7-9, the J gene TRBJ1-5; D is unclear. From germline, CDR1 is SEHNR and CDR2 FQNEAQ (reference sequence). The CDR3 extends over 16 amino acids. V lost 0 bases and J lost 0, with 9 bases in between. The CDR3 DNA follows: TGTGCCAGCAGCTTAGCGGGGTATTATAGCAATCAGCCCCAGCATTTT. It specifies CASSLAGYYSNQPQHF.

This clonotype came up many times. CDR3 sequence reads: CASSLGWPTDTQYF. The DNA of the CDR3 is TGTGCCAGCAGCTTAGGTTGGCCCACAGATACGCAGTATTTT. The V call is TRBV7-2, the J call TRBJ2-3; D uncertain. The germline V gene encodes CDR1 SGHTA and CDR2 FQGNSA. Trimming shortened V by 1 base and J by 2 bases, and 7 bases separated the two germline ends. This CDR3 has 14 residues.

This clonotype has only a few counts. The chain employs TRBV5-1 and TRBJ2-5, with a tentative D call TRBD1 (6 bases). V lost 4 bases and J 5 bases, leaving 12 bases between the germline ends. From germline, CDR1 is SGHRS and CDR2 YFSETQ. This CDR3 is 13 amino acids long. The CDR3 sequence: CASSRNRDETQYF. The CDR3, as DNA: TGCGCCAGCAGCCGGAACAGGGATGAGACCCAGTACTTC.

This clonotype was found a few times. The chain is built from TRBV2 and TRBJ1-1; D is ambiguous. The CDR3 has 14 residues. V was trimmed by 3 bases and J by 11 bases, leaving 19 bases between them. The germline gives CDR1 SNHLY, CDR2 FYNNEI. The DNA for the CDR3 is TGTGCCAGCAGTGAGGGCCCGGAAAGGGTTTCGGCTTTCTTT. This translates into CASSEGPERVSAFF.

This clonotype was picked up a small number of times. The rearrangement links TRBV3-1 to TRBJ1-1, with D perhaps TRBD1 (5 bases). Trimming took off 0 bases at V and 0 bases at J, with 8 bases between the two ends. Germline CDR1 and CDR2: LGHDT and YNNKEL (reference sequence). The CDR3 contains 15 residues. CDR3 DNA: TGTGCCAGCAGCCAAGATGTAGGGGTGAACACTGAAGCTTTCTTT. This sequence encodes CASSQDVGVNTEAFF.

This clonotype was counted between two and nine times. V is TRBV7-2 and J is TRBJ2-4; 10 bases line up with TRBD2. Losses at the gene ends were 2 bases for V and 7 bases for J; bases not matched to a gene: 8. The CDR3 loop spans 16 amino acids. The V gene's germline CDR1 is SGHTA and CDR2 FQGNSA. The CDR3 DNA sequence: TGTGCCAGCAGCTTATATAGCGGGGGGCTTAAGAACATTCAGTACTTC. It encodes CASSLYSGGLKNIQYF.

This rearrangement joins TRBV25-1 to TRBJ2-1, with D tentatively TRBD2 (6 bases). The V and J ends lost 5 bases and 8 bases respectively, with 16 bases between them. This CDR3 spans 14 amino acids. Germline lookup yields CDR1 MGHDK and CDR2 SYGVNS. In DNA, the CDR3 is TGTGCCAGCAGTTCTTTCGGGGGTGGGGATGAGCAGTTCTTC. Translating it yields CASSSFGGGDEQFF.

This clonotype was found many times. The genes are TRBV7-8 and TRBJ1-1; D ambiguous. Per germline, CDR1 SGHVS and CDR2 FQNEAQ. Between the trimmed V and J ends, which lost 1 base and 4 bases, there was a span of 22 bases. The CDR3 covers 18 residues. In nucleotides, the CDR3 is TGTGCCAGCAGCTTAGAGCGGGCCGGGGTTCAAAGAGGCACTGAAGCTTTCTTT. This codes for CASSLERAGVQRGTEAFF.

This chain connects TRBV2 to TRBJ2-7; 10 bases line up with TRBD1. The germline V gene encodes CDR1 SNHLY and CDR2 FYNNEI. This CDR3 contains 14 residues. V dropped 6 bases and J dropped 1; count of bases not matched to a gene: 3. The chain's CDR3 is CASRGQGGSYEQYF. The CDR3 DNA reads TGTGCCAGCAGAGGACAGGGGGGTTCCTACGAGCAGTACTTC.

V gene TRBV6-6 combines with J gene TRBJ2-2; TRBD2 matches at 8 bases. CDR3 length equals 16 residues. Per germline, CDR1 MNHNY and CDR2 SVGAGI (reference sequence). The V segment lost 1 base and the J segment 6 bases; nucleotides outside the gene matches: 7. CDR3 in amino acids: CASSYFSSGTAGELFF. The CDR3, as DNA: TGTGCCAGCAGTTACTTTAGTAGCGGGACTGCCGGGGAGCTGTTTTTT.

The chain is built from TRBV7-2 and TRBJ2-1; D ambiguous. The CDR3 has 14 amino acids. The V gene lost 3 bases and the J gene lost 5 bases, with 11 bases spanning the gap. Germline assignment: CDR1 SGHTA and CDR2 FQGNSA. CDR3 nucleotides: TGTGCCAGCAGCTTCCCCACCGCTCACAATGAGCAGTTCTTC. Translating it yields CASSFPTAHNEQFF.

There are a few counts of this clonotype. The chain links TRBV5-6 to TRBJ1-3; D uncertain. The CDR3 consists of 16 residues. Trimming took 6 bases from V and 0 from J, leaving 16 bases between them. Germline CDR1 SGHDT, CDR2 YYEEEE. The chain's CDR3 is CASNIWRGYSGNTIYF. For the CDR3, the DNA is TGTGCCAGCAACATTTGGCGGGGATACTCTGGAAACACCATATATTTT.

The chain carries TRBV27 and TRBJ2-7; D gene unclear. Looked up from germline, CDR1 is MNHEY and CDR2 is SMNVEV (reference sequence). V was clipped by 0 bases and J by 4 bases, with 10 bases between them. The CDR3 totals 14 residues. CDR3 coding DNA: TGTGCCAGCAGTTTATCCCAATGGGGATACGAGCAGTACTTC. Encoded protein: CASSLSQWGYEQYF.

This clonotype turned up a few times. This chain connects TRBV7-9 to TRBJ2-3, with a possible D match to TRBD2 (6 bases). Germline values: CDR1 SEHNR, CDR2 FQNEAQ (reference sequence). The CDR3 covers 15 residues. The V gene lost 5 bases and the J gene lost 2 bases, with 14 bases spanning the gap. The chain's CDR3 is CASSISGEVTDTQYF. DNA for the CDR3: TGTGCCAGCAGCATTAGTGGGGAGGTCACAGATACGCAGTATTTT.

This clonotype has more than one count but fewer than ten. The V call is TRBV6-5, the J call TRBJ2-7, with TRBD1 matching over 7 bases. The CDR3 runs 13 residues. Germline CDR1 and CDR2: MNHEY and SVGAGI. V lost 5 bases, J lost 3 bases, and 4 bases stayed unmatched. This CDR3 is CASSRDSFYEQYF. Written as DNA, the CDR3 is TGTGCCAGCAGTAGGGACAGCTTCTACGAGCAGTACTTC.

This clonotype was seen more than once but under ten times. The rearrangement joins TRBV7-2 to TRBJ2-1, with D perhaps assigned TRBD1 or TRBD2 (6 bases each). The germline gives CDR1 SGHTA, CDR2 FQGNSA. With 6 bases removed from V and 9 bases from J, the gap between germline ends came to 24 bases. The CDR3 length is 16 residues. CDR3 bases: TGTGCCAGCAGACTAATCCCTGCCTGGGGGGCGGGTGAGCAGTTCTTC. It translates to CASRLIPAWGAGEQFF.

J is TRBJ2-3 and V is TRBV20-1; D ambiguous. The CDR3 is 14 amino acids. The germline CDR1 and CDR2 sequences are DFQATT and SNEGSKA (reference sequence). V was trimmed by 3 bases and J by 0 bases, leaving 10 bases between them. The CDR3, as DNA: TGCAGTGCTAGGACGCAGCCTAGCACAGATACGCAGTATTTT. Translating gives CSARTQPSTDTQYF.

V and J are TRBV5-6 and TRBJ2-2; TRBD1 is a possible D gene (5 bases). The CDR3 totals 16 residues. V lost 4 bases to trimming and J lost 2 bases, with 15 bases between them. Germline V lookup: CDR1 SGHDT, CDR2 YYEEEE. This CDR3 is CASSPGPRANTGELFF. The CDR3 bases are TGTGCCAGCAGCCCGGGCCCCAGGGCCAACACCGGGGAGCTGTTTTTT.

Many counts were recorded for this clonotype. CDR3 sequence reads: CASSGGVRTEYSNQPQHF. The CDR3 DNA reads TGTGCCAGCAGCGGAGGGGTAAGGACGGAATATAGCAATCAGCCCCAGCATTTT. This sequence joins TRBV7-8 and TRBJ1-5, with D maybe TRBD1 (5 bases). The CDR3 is made up of 18 amino acids. Trimming shortened V by 5 bases and J by 0 bases, and 20 bases separated the two germline ends. Germline CDR1 and CDR2: SGHVS and FQNEAQ.